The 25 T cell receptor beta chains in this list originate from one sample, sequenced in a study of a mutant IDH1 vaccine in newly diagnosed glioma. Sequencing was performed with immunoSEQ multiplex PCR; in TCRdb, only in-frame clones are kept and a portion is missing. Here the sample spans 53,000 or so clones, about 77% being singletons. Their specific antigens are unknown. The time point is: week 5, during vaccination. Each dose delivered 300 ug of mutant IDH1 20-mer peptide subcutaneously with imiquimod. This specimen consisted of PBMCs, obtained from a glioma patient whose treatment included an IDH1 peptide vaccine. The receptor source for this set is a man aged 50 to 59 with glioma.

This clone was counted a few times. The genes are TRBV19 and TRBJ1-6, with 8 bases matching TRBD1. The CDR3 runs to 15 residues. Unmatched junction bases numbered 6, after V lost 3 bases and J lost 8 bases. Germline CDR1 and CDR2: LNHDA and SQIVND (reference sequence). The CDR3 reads CASSIHDRGDSPLHF. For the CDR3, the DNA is TGTGCCAGTAGTATCCACGACAGGGGCGATTCACCCCTCCACTTT.

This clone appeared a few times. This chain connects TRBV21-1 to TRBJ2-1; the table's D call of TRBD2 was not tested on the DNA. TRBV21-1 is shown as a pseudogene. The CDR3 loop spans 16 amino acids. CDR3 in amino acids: CAAGAVTHSGSNEQFF. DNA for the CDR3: TGTGCCGCGGGGGCCGTGACCCACTCGGGGTCCAATGAGCAGTTCTTC.

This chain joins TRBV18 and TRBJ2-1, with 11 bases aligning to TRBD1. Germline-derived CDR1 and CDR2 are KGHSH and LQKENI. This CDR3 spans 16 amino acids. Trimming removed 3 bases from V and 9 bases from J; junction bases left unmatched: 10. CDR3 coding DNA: TGTGCCAGCTCACCTCGTACGAGGACAGGGGGCACTGAGCAGTTCTTC. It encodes CASSPRTRTGGTEQFF.

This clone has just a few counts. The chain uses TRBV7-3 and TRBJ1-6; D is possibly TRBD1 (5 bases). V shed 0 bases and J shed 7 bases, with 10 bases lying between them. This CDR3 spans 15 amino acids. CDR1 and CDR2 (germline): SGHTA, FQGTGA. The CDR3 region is CASSLTSGDNSPLHF. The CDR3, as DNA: TGTGCCAGCAGCTTAACAAGCGGGGACAATTCACCCCTCCACTTT.

The CDR3 protein is CASSPPGWPTNEKLFF. As DNA, the CDR3 is TGTGCCAGCTCACCACCCGGGTGGCCAACTAATGAAAAACTGTTTTTT. The J gene is TRBJ1-4, the V gene TRBV18; D remains unclear. The ends were cut back, 0 bases at V and 0 bases at J, with 8 bases in the middle. This CDR3 has 16 amino acids. Germline V CDR1 and CDR2: KGHSH, LQKENI.

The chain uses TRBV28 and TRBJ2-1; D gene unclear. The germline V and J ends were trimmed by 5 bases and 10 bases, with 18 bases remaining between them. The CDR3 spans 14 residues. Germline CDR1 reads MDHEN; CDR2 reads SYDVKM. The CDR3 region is CASSLPARNEEQFF. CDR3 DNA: TGTGCCAGCAGTCTGCCCGCCAGGAACGAGGAGCAGTTCTTC.

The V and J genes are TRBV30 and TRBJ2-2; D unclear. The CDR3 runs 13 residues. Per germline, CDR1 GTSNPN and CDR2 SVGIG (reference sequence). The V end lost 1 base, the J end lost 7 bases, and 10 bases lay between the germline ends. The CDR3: CAWSGVTVGELFF. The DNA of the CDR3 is TGTGCCTGGAGTGGGGTTACAGTCGGGGAGCTGTTTTTT.

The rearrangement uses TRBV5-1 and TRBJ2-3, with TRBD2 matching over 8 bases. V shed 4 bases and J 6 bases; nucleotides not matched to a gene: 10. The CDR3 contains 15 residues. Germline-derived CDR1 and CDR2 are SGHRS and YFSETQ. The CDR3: CASSPTGTSFDTQYF. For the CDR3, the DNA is TGCGCCAGCAGCCCCACCGGGACTAGTTTTGATACGCAGTATTTT.

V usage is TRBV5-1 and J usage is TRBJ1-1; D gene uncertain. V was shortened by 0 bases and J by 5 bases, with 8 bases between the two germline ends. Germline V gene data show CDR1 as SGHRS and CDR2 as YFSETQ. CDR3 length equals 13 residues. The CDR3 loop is CASSLGERTEAFF. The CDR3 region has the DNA TGCGCCAGCAGCTTGGGGGAGAGGACTGAAGCTTTCTTT.

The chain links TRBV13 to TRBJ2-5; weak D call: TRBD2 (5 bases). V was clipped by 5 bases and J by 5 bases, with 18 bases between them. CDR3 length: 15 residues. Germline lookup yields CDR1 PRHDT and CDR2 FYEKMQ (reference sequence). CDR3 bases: TGTGCCAGCAGCCCCCTCCCCGCGGGCGGGGAGACCCAGTACTTC. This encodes CASSPLPAGGETQYF. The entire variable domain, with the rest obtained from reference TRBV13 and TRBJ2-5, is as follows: AAGVIQSPRHLIKEKRETATLKCYPIPRHDTVYWYQQGPGQDPQFLISFYEKMQSDKGSIPDRFSAQQFSDYHSELNMSSLELGDSALYFCASSPLPAGGETQYFGPGTRLLVL.

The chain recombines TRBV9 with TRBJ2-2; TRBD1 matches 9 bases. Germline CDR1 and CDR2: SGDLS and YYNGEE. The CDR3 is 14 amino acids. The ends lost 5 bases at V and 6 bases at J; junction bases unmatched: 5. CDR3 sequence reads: CASRWDRDAGELFF. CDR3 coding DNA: TGTGCCAGCAGGTGGGACAGGGATGCCGGGGAGCTGTTTTTT.

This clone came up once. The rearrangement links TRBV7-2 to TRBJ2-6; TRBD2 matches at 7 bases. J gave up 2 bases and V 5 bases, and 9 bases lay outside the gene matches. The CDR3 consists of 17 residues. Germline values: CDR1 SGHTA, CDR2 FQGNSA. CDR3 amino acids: CASSPYGGDAGANVLTF. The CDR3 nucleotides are TGTGCCAGCAGCCCCTATGGGGGGGACGCTGGGGCCAACGTCCTGACTTTC.

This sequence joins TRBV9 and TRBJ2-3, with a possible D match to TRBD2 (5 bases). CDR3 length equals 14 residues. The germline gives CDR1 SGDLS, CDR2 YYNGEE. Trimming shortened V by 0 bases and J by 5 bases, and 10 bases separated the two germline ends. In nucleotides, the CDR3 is TGTGCCAGCAGCGTAGGAGGGTTCTTAGATACGCAGTATTTT. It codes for CASSVGGFLDTQYF. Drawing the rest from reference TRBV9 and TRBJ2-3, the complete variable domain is DSGVTQTPKHLITATGQRVTLRCSPRSGDLSVYWYQQSLDQGLQFLIQYYNGEERAKGNILERFSAQQFPDLHSELNLSSLELGDSALYFCASSVGGFLDTQYFGPGTRLTVL.

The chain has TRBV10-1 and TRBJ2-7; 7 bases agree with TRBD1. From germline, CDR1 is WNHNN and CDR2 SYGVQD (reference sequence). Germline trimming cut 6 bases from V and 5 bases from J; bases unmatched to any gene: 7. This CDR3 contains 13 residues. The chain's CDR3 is CASSSQGIHEQYF. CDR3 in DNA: TGCGCCAGCAGCTCACAGGGGATCCACGAGCAGTACTTC.

The CDR3 DNA sequence: TGTGCCAGCAGTTCCTACGACAGGGGAATTTCCTACGAGCAGTACTTC. As protein: CASSSYDRGISYEQYF. V gene TRBV28 combines with J gene TRBJ2-7; 8 positions match TRBD1. The V and J ends lost 4 bases and 1 base, in that order; junction bases with no gene match: 9. CDR3 length: 16 residues. CDR1 is MDHEN, CDR2 SYDVKM, per germline.

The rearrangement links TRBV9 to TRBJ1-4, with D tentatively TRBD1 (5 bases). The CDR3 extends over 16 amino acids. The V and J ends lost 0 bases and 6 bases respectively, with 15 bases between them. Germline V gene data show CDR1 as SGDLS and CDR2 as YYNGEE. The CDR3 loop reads CASSVGVAQGYEKLFF. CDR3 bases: TGTGCCAGCAGCGTAGGGGTAGCTCAGGGATATGAAAAACTGTTTTTT.

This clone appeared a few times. The CDR3 DNA is TGTGCCAGCACCACAGGGGGCGGCATAATAAGTTCACCCCTCCACTTT. Protein sequence: CASTTGGGIISSPLHF. The V call is TRBV2, the J call TRBJ1-6; 9 bases are shared with TRBD1. This CDR3 has 16 residues. Germline lookup yields CDR1 SNHLY and CDR2 FYNNEI. V was clipped by 7 bases and J by 9 bases; unmatched bases: 13.

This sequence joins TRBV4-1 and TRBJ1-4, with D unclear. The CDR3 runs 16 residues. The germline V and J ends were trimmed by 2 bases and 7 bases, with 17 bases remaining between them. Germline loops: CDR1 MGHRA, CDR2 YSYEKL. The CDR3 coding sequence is TGCGCCAGCAGCCAACCCCCCGAAGGGCCTAGTGAAAAACTGTTTTTT. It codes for CASSQPPEGPSEKLFF.

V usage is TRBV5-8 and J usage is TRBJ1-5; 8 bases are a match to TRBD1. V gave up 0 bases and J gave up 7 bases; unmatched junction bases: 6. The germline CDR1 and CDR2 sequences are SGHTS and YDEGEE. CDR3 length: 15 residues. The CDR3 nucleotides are TGTGCCAGCAGCTTGGCCTCTAACAGGGGGCAGCCCCAGCATTTT. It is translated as CASSLASNRGQPQHF.

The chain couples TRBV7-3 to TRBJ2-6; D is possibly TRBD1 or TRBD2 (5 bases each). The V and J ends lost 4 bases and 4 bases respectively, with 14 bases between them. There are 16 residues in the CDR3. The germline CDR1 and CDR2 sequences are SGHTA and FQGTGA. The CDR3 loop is CASSSSGPPGANVLTF. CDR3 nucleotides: TGTGCCAGCAGCTCGTCGGGACCCCCGGGGGCCAACGTCCTGACTTTC.

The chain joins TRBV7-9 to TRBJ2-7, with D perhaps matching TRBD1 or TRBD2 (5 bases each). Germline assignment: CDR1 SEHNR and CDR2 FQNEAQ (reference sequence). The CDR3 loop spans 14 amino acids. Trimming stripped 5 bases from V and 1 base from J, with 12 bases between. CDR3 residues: CASSPGDGSYEQYF. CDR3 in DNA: TGTGCCAGCAGCCCCGGGGACGGATCCTACGAGCAGTACTTC. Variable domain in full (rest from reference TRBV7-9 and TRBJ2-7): DTGVSQNPRHKITKRGQNVTFRCDPISEHNRLYWYRQTLGQGPEFLTYFQNEAQLEKSRLLSDRFSAERPKGSFSTLEIQRTEQGDSAMYLCASSPGDGSYEQYFGPGTRLTVT.

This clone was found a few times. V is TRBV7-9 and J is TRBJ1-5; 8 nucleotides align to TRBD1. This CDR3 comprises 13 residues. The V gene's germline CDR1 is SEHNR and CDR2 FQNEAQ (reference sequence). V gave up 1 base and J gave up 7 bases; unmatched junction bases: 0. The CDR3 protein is CASSLGQGQPQHF. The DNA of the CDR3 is TGTGCCAGCAGCTTAGGACAGGGGCAGCCCCAGCATTTT.

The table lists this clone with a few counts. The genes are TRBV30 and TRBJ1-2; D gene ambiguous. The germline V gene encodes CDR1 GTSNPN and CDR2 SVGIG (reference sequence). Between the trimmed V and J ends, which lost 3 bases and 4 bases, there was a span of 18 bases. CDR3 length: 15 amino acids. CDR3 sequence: CAWSAPRGLSYGYTF. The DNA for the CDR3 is TGTGCCTGGAGCGCCCCGCGAGGTTTGAGCTATGGCTACACCTTC.

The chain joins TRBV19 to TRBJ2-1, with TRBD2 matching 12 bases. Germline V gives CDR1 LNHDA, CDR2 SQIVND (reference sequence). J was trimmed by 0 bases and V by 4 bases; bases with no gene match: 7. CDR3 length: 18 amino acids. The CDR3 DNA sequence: TGTGCCAGTAGTAGGTCTAGCGGGGGGGCACCCTCCTACAATGAGCAGTTCTTC. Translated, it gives CASSRSSGGAPSYNEQFF.

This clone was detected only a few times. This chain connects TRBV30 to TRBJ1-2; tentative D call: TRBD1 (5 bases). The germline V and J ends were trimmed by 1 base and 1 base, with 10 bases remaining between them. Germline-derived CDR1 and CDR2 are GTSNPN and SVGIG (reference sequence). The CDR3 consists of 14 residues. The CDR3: CAWSGGTGNYGYTF. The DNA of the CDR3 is TGTGCCTGGAGTGGGGGCACGGGTAACTATGGCTACACCTTC. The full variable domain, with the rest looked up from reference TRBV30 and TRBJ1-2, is SQTIHQWPATLVQPVGSPLSLECTVEGTSNPNLYWYRQAAGRGLQLLFYSVGIGQISSEVPQNLSASRPQDRQFILSSKKLLLSDSGFYLCAWSGGTGNYGYTFGSGTRLTVV.